The 24 T cell receptor beta chains below come from one sample, sequenced in a study of OX40 agonist ivuxolimab in advanced cancers. Profiling relied on immunoSEQ multiplex PCR, and the TCRdb table lists in-frame clones only, not all of them. The table has some 46,000 clones, approximately 83% seen once. The source material was CD4+ or CD8+ T cells sorted from blood, sampled in a trial of the OX40 agonist ivuxolimab. The source is an adult with an advanced solid tumor such as melanoma, head and neck, liver or kidney cancer.

The V call is TRBV5-1, the J call TRBJ1-5; D gene ambiguous. From germline, CDR1 is SGHRS and CDR2 YFSETQ. The CDR3 runs 15 residues. With 4 bases removed from V and 0 bases from J, the gap between germline ends came to 11 bases. CDR3 loop: CASSPGNPSNQPQHF. The DNA for the CDR3 is TGCGCCAGCAGCCCTGGGAACCCTAGCAATCAGCCCCAGCATTTT.

This chain links TRBV9 with TRBJ2-4; 8 positions agree with TRBD1. The length of the CDR3 is 15 residues. The V and J ends lost 3 bases and 6 bases, in that order; junction bases with no gene match: 8. CDR1 is SGDLS, CDR2 YYNGEE, per germline. The CDR3, as DNA: TGTGCCAGCAGCGAATGGACAGGGTCGGGAAACATTCAGTACTTC. Translation gives CASSEWTGSGNIQYF.

This chain joins TRBV11-2 and TRBJ2-2; D may be TRBD2 (5 bases). The CDR3 totals 14 residues. V lost 2 bases to trimming and J lost 5 bases, with 9 bases between them. In germline, CDR1 is SGHAT, CDR2 FQNNGV. The CDR3 DNA reads as TGTGCCAGCAGCTTATTGCCGGGGACCGGGGAGCTGTTTTTT. This encodes CASSLLPGTGELFF.

V and J are TRBV19 and TRBJ1-6, with a tentative D call TRBD1 (5 bases). Trimming shortened V by 5 bases and J by 3 bases, and 17 bases separated the two germline ends. Germline V gene lookup returns CDR1 LNHDA and CDR2 SQIVND (reference sequence). CDR3 length equals 17 residues. CDR3: CASSPQGSKNYNSPLHF. The CDR3 bases are TGTGCCAGTAGTCCCCAGGGATCAAAAAACTATAATTCACCCCTCCACTTT.

V and J are TRBV6-1 and TRBJ2-7; tentatively, D is TRBD1 or TRBD2 (5 bases each). Trimming shortened V by 7 bases and J by 4 bases, and 17 bases separated the two germline ends. CDR3 size: 14 residues. Germline CDR1 MNHNS, CDR2 SASEGT. The CDR3 DNA reads as TGTGCCAGCAAGGGGACCAGGGCTAATTACGAGCAGTACTTC. Translated: CASKGTRANYEQYF.

The CDR3 DNA sequence: TGCGCCAGCAGCCAAACGACAGGGGGCTATGGCTACACCTTC. Translation gives CASSQTTGGYGYTF. The chain employs TRBV4-1 and TRBJ1-2; 9 nucleotides match TRBD1. The trim removed 2 bases at V and 4 bases at J, leaving 2 bases unmatched. The V gene's germline CDR1 is MGHRA and CDR2 YSYEKL. The CDR3 is 14 residues long.

In DNA form, the CDR3 reads TGTGCCAGCAGTTTATCTCGCGGGGTTCTCGATGAGCAGTTCTTC. This encodes CASSLSRGVLDEQFF. This sequence joins TRBV6-6 and TRBJ2-1; possibly TRBD2 for D (6 bases). Germline CDR1 and CDR2: MNHNY and SVGAGI (reference sequence). The length of the CDR3 is 15 residues. V dropped 4 bases and J dropped 8 bases, with 18 bases sitting between them.

The chain is built from TRBV7-9 and TRBJ1-2; tentative D call: TRBD1 (6 bases). This CDR3 has 13 residues. Germline V lookup: CDR1 SEHNR, CDR2 FQNEAQ (reference sequence). The V and J ends lost 5 bases and 8 bases respectively, with 15 bases between them. The CDR3 region has the DNA TGTGCCAGCAGCGAAAGGGGGGGGTACGGCTACACCTTC. Protein sequence: CASSERGGYGYTF.

This sequence joins TRBV19 and TRBJ2-3, with TRBD1 identical over 8 bases. Germline CDR1 is LNHDA and CDR2 is SQIVND (reference sequence). The J segment lost 1 base and the V segment lost 5 bases, leaving 8 bases of the junction unmatched. This CDR3 comprises 16 residues. The CDR3 region has the DNA TGTGCCAGTAGTGACCCAGGGGGCAGAGGCACAGATACGCAGTATTTT. Its translation is CASSDPGGRGTDTQYF.

V and J are TRBV7-8 and TRBJ2-4, with TRBD2 identical over 9 bases. Germline values: CDR1 SGHVS, CDR2 FQNEAQ. The CDR3 length is 18 residues. The J segment lost 2 bases and the V segment lost 2 bases, leaving 10 bases of the junction unmatched. Here the CDR3 reads CASSLTVAGVGTKNIQYF. The CDR3 region has the DNA TGTGCCAGCAGCTTAACGGTAGCGGGAGTGGGAACCAAAAACATTCAGTACTTC.

The chain carries TRBV2 and TRBJ1-5, with a weak D call TRBD1 (6 bases). CDR1 is SNHLY and CDR2 is FYNNEI in the germline V gene. The V and J ends lost 3 bases and 10 bases respectively, with 13 bases between them. This CDR3 is 13 amino acids long. CDR3 amino acids: CASSDRGPIPQHF. The CDR3 DNA reads as TGTGCCAGCAGTGACAGGGGCCCGATACCCCAGCATTTT. Full variable domain (outside the CDR3, taken from reference TRBV2 and TRBJ1-5): EPEVTQTPSHQVTQMGQEVILRCVPISNHLYFYWYRQILGQKVEFLVSFYNNEISEKSEIFDDQFSVERPDGSNFTLKIRSTKLEDSAMYFCASSDRGPIPQHFGDGTRLSIL.

The chain recombines TRBV19 with TRBJ1-6, with a tentative D call TRBD1 (6 bases). The CDR3 is 19 amino acids. The V gene lost 6 bases and the J gene lost 7 bases, with 28 bases spanning the gap. Germline V gene data show CDR1 as LNHDA and CDR2 as SQIVND (reference sequence). CDR3 protein: CASSPRTVWGKAENSPLHF. The CDR3 DNA reads TGTGCCAGTAGCCCCCGGACAGTTTGGGGGAAAGCTGAAAATTCACCCCTCCACTTT.

The chain has TRBV5-1 and TRBJ1-4, with a tentative D call TRBD1 (6 bases). This CDR3 is 15 amino acids long. The V gene's germline CDR1 is SGHRS and CDR2 YFSETQ. The V gene lost 2 bases and the J gene lost 5 bases, with 13 bases spanning the gap. The CDR3 DNA sequence: TGCGCCAGCAGCTTCAGGGCAGGGGAGAATGAAAAACTGTTTTTT. It translates to CASSFRAGENEKLFF.

The V and J genes are TRBV5-1 and TRBJ2-3, with D maybe TRBD1 (6 bases). CDR1 is SGHRS and CDR2 is YFSETQ in the germline V gene. The length of the CDR3 is 16 residues. V dropped 4 bases and J dropped 3 bases, with 18 bases sitting between them. The CDR3 loop reads CASSQPTGKVTDTQYF. CDR3 nucleotide sequence: TGCGCCAGCAGCCAACCTACAGGGAAGGTAACAGATACGCAGTATTTT. Full variable domain (rest looked up from reference TRBV5-1 and TRBJ2-3): KAGVTQTPRYLIKTRGQQVTLSCSPISGHRSVSWYQQTPGQGLQFLFEYFSETQRNKGNFPGRFSGRQFSNSRSEMNVSTLELGDSALYLCASSQPTGKVTDTQYFGPGTRLTVL.

This chain joins TRBV10-1 and TRBJ1-1; D is uncertain. The V and J ends lost 4 bases and 0 bases respectively, with 9 bases between them. This CDR3 is 14 amino acids long. The V gene's germline CDR1 is WNHNN and CDR2 SYGVQD (reference sequence). CDR3 region: CASSARGMNTEAFF. The CDR3, as DNA: TGCGCCAGCAGTGCGAGAGGGATGAACACTGAAGCTTTCTTT.

The chain is built from TRBV2 and TRBJ2-1; 7 nucleotides match TRBD1. Germline V CDR1 and CDR2: SNHLY, FYNNEI. Trimming removed 2 bases from V and 8 bases from J; junction bases left unmatched: 9. This CDR3 has 15 residues. Here the CDR3 DNA reads TGTGCCAGCAGTGAAAGGGCGAGGGGGCGGGATGAGCAGTTCTTC. This encodes CASSERARGRDEQFF.

This clone is medium-sized within its sample. The chain links TRBV10-3 to TRBJ2-7; possible D gene TRBD1, 6 bases. The ends were cut back, 5 bases at V and 7 bases at J, with 12 bases in the middle. The CDR3 is made up of 12 amino acids. CDR1 ENHRY and CDR2 SYGVKD come from the germline V gene. CDR3 sequence reads: CAISSQGSEQYF. The DNA of the CDR3 is TGTGCCATCAGTTCTCAGGGGAGTGAGCAGTACTTC.

This clone was found a few times. J is TRBJ2-6 and V is TRBV5-1; D possibly corresponds to TRBD2 (5 bases). The CDR3 spans 18 residues. Trimming removed 2 bases at V and 0 bases at J, with 15 bases between. Germline assignment: CDR1 SGHRS and CDR2 YFSETQ. CDR3 coding DNA: TGCGCCAGCAGCTTTCCCCGGACGGGGAGCTCTGGGGCCAACGTCCTGACTTTC. Translated: CASSFPRTGSSGANVLTF.

This chain joins TRBV7-9 and TRBJ2-1; no clear D gene. The germline gives CDR1 SEHNR, CDR2 FQNEAQ (reference sequence). The CDR3 covers 13 residues. Trimming shortened V by 1 base and J by 5 bases, and 6 bases separated the two germline ends. The CDR3 DNA sequence: TGTGCCAGCAGCTTAGAAGTCAACAATGAGCAGTTCTTC. This codes for CASSLEVNNEQFF.

V is TRBV19 and J is TRBJ2-5, with D perhaps TRBD1 (5 bases). The germline CDR1 and CDR2 sequences are LNHDA and SQIVND (reference sequence). The CDR3 is 13 amino acids. Trimming stripped 0 bases from V and 4 bases from J, with 6 bases between. CDR3 coding DNA: TGTGCCAGTAGTATAGACAGGGCAGAGACCCAGTACTTC. Residues: CASSIDRAETQYF.

The V and J genes are TRBV5-1 and TRBJ2-6; no firm D call. Germline V lookup: CDR1 SGHRS, CDR2 YFSETQ. V dropped 4 bases and J dropped 1 base, with 12 bases sitting between them. The CDR3 sequence is 16 residues long. CDR3 region: CASSPRPLSGANVLTF. As DNA, the CDR3 is TGCGCCAGCAGCCCCCGGCCGCTTTCTGGGGCCAACGTCCTGACTTTC.

This clone is large by share. J is TRBJ2-7 and V is TRBV19, with D unresolved. The V end was cut by 10 bases, the J end by 5 bases, with 21 bases between. CDR3 length: 14 residues. Germline V CDR1 and CDR2: LNHDA, SQIVND (reference sequence). The CDR3 protein is CATRGGFPENEQYF. CDR3 in DNA: TGTGCCACCCGAGGTGGCTTCCCAGAGAACGAGCAGTACTTC.

This clone was found a few times. V gene TRBV10-3 combines with J gene TRBJ2-7; the D call may be TRBD1 or TRBD2 (5 bases each). Germline V gene lookup returns CDR1 ENHRY and CDR2 SYGVKD. V was trimmed by 6 bases and J by 1 base, leaving 10 bases between them. The CDR3 length is 13 residues. The CDR3 DNA reads as TGTGCCATCAGACAGGAGGTTTCCTACGAGCAGTACTTC. Translation gives CAIRQEVSYEQYF.

This rearrangement joins TRBV11-2 to TRBJ2-1; 7 bases map to TRBD2. The length of the CDR3 is 15 residues. The germline V gene has CDR1 SGHAT and CDR2 FQNNGV. V lost 6 bases, J lost 10 bases, and 15 bases stayed unmatched. The DNA for the CDR3 is TGTGCCAGCAGACAAACGGCGGGGAGGGCGGGAGAGCAGTTCTTC. It codes for CASRQTAGRAGEQFF. Supplemented by reference TRBV11-2 and TRBJ2-1, the full variable domain reads EAGVAQSPRYKIIEKRQSVAFWCNPISGHATLYWYQQILGQGPKLLIQFQNNGVVDDSQLPKDRFSAERLKGVDSTLKIQPAKLEDSAVYLCASRQTAGRAGEQFFGPGTRLTVL.